Listed below are T cell receptor beta chains from one sample, sequenced in a study of T-cell reconstitution after alpha-beta-depleted transplantation in children. Each CDR3 protein gets one entry after TCRdb re-called the PCR reads with MiXCR. The sample has 250,000 to 400,000 distinct CDR3 sequences, roughly 21% seen once. Specimen: PBMCs, mostly from graft donor cells, collected 180 days after TCRalphabeta/CD19-depleted stem cell transplant. Source of these receptors: a male patient younger than 18 who had a stem cell transplant for acute lymphoblastic leukemia, so the T cells may come from the graft donor. Each CDR3 is given without its conserved first and last residue.

J: TRBJ2-1
V: TRBV7-9
length: 11
CDR3: ASSPRLPDEQF

J: TRBJ2-7
V: TRBV29-1
length: 8
CDR3: SGLDNEQY

J: TRBJ2-1
V: TRBV11-2
length: 13
CDR3: ASSLAGDSYNEQF

J: TRBJ1-1
V: TRBV5-6
length: 11
CDR3: ASSSNKNTEAF

J: TRBJ2-5
V: TRBV5-1
length: 14
CDR3: ASSLMVSAVQETQY

J: TRBJ2-7
V: TRBV20-1
length: 12
CDR3: SATHDRGRYEQY

J: TRBJ2-5
V: TRBV7-9
length: 11
CDR3: ASSALGGETQY

J: TRBJ1-2
V: TRBV5-1
length: 12
CDR3: ASSFRNGNYGYT

J: TRBJ2-1
V: TRBV12-3/TRBV12-4
length: 12
CDR3: ASSLAAVENEQF

J: TRBJ2-7
V: TRBV27
length: 14
CDR3: ASSPLQGRSSYEQY

J: TRBJ2-3
V: TRBV3-1
length: 14
CDR3: ASSYQEKRFTDTQY

J: TRBJ2-5
V: TRBV5-1
length: 11
CDR3: ASAPEFQETQY

J: TRBJ1-3
V: TRBV20-1
length: 11
CDR3: SARSGLGNTIY

J: TRBJ2-7
V: TRBV20-1
length: 13
CDR3: SARSTSGDTYEQY

J: TRBJ2-5
V: TRBV5-1
length: 11
CDR3: ASSLNQRETQY

J: TRBJ1-2
V: TRBV7-8
length: 12
CDR3: ASSLNRGNYGYT

J: TRBJ2-2
V: TRBV7-2
length: 19
CDR3: ASSGIGTSGTIGANTGELF

J: TRBJ1-4
V: TRBV18
length: 14
CDR3: ASSPRQGAPNEKLF

J: -
V: TRBV15
length: 16
CDR3: ATSREGYGRRVTDTQH

J: TRBJ2-3
V: TRBV20-1
length: 13
CDR3: SGTTSAKRGGGQY

J: TRBJ2-1
V: TRBV20-1
length: 14
CDR3: SARVLAGQLYNEQF

J: TRBJ2-6
V: TRBV11-1
length: 15
CDR3: ASSLLLRGSGANVLT

J: TRBJ2-1
V: TRBV24-1
length: 12
CDR3: ATSDGVRGHEQF

J: TRBJ2-3
V: TRBV24-1
length: 14
CDR3: ATSDLQGSGMNTQY

J: TRBJ2-3
V: TRBV13
length: 14
CDR3: ASSLESGRGTDTQY

J: TRBJ2-7
V: TRBV7-6
length: 13
CDR3: ASSSRKGALYEQY

J: TRBJ2-4
V: TRBV5-1
length: 12
CDR3: ASSLSGDRAIQY

J: TRBJ2-7
V: TRBV5-1
length: 12
CDR3: ASSAWGDVYEQY

J: TRBJ1-6
V: TRBV5-1
length: 12
CDR3: ASKLEGFNSPLH

J: TRBJ2-5
V: TRBV5-1
length: 13
CDR3: ASSLGEGRMETQY

J: TRBJ2-7
V: TRBV7-3
length: 13
CDR3: ASSAYRGESYEQY

J: TRBJ2-7
V: TRBV5-1
length: 14
CDR3: ANSRTSGRPSYEQY

J: TRBJ2-3
V: TRBV10-3
length: 13
CDR3: AISGERIRTDTQY

J: TRBJ2-3
V: TRBV12-3/TRBV12-4
length: 15
CDR3: ASRSGTQIAKSDTQY

J: TRBJ2-7
V: TRBV12-3/TRBV12-4
length: 13
CDR3: ASSFKADSSYEQY

J: TRBJ2-3
V: TRBV7-3
length: 16
CDR3: ASSYRASGTYSTDTQY

J: TRBJ1-1
V: TRBV6-1
length: 14
CDR3: ASSDTILSGNTEAF

J: TRBJ2-5
V: TRBV14
length: 13
CDR3: ASSQPGGRRETQY

J: TRBJ2-7
V: TRBV5-5
length: 14
CDR3: ASSFKRLAVDYEQY

J: TRBJ2-1
V: TRBV21-1
length: 10
CDR3: PLSCSYNEQF

J: TRBJ1-5
V: TRBV5-5
length: 13
CDR3: ASSKTTLRNQPQH

J: TRBJ2-3
V: TRBV15
length: 13
CDR3: ATSRPRGGTDTQY

J: TRBJ2-1
V: TRBV15
length: 17
CDR3: ATSRDRALGGGSYNEQF

J: TRBJ1-4
V: TRBV18
length: 13
CDR3: ASSSTRGSNEKLF

J: TRBJ2-7
V: TRBV5-1
length: 10
CDR3: ASSSQGVEQY

J: TRBJ2-7
V: TRBV27
length: 15
CDR3: ASSLALGAGSAYEQY

J: TRBJ1-6
V: TRBV20-1
length: 13
CDR3: SAGRLGTRNSPLH

J: TRBJ2-1
V: TRBV20-1
length: 16
CDR3: SARGVSGRANWYNEQF

J: TRBJ2-7
V: TRBV7-2
length: 13
CDR3: ASSLARTTSYEQY

J: TRBJ1-2
V: TRBV15
length: 12
CDR3: ATSRDYKAYGYT

J: TRBJ2-7
V: TRBV12-3/TRBV12-4
length: 15
CDR3: ASSLRGGYRGRYEQY

J: TRBJ2-7
V: TRBV28
length: 13
CDR3: ASSSGTGGRREQY

J: TRBJ2-5
V: TRBV29-1
length: 11
CDR3: SVGGLAAETQY

J: TRBJ2-7
V: TRBV7-2
length: 13
CDR3: ASSRTSGDGYEQY

J: TRBJ1-1
V: TRBV5-1
length: 15
CDR3: ASSRGWGARVNTEAF

J: TRBJ1-1
V: TRBV29-1
length: 10
CDR3: SVVEGDTEAF

J: TRBJ1-1
V: TRBV20-1
length: 12
CDR3: SARGGGRNTEAF

J: TRBJ2-7
V: TRBV5-1
length: 11
CDR3: ASSTGLTYEQY

J: TRBJ1-1
V: TRBV6-1
length: 11
CDR3: ASSHGGYTEAF

J: TRBJ1-2
V: TRBV12-3/TRBV12-4
length: 12
CDR3: ASSNIGQGNGYT